These 23 T cell receptor beta chains were sequenced from one sample in a study of beta chain features in type 1 diabetes. Findings of the study overall: Shortening of TCRB CDR3s, moderate but significant, appeared in all four CD4+ subsets of Type 1 diabetes patients.

Expressed TCRB transcripts were sequenced after all isolated RNA was converted to cDNA. This table comes from immunoSEQ multiplex PCR, and its TCRdb copy is limited to in-frame clones, with some not included. The table includes 130,000 or so clones, roughly 10% detected once. Their specific antigens are unknown. Material: central memory CD4+ T cells from blood. The receptors shown here come from a man aged 25 to 45 with type 1 diabetes.

The chain recombines TRBV6-6 with TRBJ2-1; D possibly corresponds to TRBD1 (5 bases). Germline V gene lookup returns CDR1 MNHNY and CDR2 SVGAGI (reference sequence). Deletions cut 5 bases from V and 9 bases from J, with 11 bases between. The CDR3 contains 12 residues. CDR3 residues: CASSRGTGEQFF. CDR3 in DNA: TGTGCCAGCAGTAGAGGCACAGGTGAGCAGTTCTTC.

A few counts support this clone. Other DNA sequences of this sample code for an identical CDR3. The rearrangement joins TRBV5-1 to TRBJ1-5, with D tentatively TRBD1 (5 bases). Deletions cut 0 bases from V and 7 bases from J, with 8 bases between. This CDR3 has 13 amino acids. Germline V lookup: CDR1 SGHRS, CDR2 YFSETQ. The CDR3 region is CASSLDRYQPQHF. CDR3 DNA sequence: TGCGCCAGCAGCTTGGACAGGTACCAGCCCCAGCATTTT. The full variable domain, in which reference TRBV5-1 and TRBJ1-5 provide the parts outside the CDR3, is KAGVTQTPRYLIKTRGQQVTLSCSPISGHRSVSWYQQTPGQGLQFLFEYFSETQRNKGNFPGRFSGRQFSNSRSEMNVSTLELGDSALYLCASSLDRYQPQHFGDGTRLSIL.

The sample holds a few counts of this clone. Other DNA sequences within the sample encode an identical CDR3. This chain uses TRBV20-1 with TRBJ2-1; no definite D call. This CDR3 spans 11 amino acids. The germline gives CDR1 DFQATT, CDR2 SNEGSKA (reference sequence). Trimming left V 6 bases short and J 5 bases short, with 8 bases between. Here the CDR3 DNA reads TGCAGTGCCCGCTCAGACAATGAGCAGTTCTTC. Amino acid sequence: CSARSDNEQFF.

This clone was found a few times. The chain uses TRBV5-6 and TRBJ2-1; no clear D gene. Germline CDR1 SGHDT, CDR2 YYEEEE. The CDR3 runs to 11 residues. V lost 3 bases, J lost 10 bases, and 8 bases lay in between. The CDR3 loop reads CASSYEEEQFF. The CDR3 DNA reads TGTGCCAGCAGCTACGAAGAGGAGCAGTTCTTC.

About this clone: The junction differs from germline at one of its ends, possibly a read error. This sequence joins TRBV2 and TRBJ2-5; perhaps D is TRBD1 or TRBD2 (6 bases each). CDR1 SNHLY and CDR2 FYNNEI come from the germline V gene. This CDR3 is built from 15 residues. In DNA, the CDR3 is TGTGCCAGCAGAGAAGGGGGACTTTACCAAGAGACCCAGTACTTC. Translation: CASREGGLYQETQYF.

This clone occurred a few times. The chain has TRBV2 and TRBJ1-1, with a weak D call TRBD1 (6 bases). Germline loops: CDR1 SNHLY, CDR2 FYNNEI. Trimming removed 6 bases at V and 5 bases at J, with 13 bases between. The CDR3 loop spans 13 amino acids. The CDR3 sequence: CASRGEGGTEAFF. The CDR3 DNA is TGTGCCAGCAGGGGAGAAGGGGGAACTGAAGCTTTCTTT.

The gene calls are TRBV9 and TRBJ2-3; 7 nucleotides align to TRBD1. V dropped 4 bases and J dropped 4; count of bases not matched to a gene: 9. Germline V lookup: CDR1 SGDLS, CDR2 YYNGEE. The CDR3 length is 15 residues. The CDR3 region has the DNA TGTGCCAGCAGCCGAGGGGGCGTCCGGGCAGATACGCAGTATTTT. Protein sequence: CASSRGGVRADTQYF.

There are a few counts of this clone. The chain uses TRBV30 and TRBJ1-2; 7 bases align to TRBD1. After removal of 3 bases from V and 11 bases from J, the junction contained 9 bases not matched to a gene. Per germline, CDR1 GTSNPN and CDR2 SVGIG (reference sequence). This CDR3 spans 12 amino acids. The CDR3 DNA sequence: TGTGCCTGGAGCGTAGGGACAGTGGGTTACACCTTC. As protein: CAWSVGTVGYTF.

This clone was seen only a few times. Additional DNA sequences in this sample encode the identical CDR3. The chain couples TRBV6-6 to TRBJ1-5; unclear D gene. The CDR3 contains 14 residues. V gave up 2 bases and J gave up 0 bases, with 5 bases separating them. Germline V gene sequence: CDR1 MNHNY, CDR2 SVGAGI (reference sequence). The CDR3 loop is CASSYGRSNQPQHF. DNA for the CDR3: TGTGCCAGCAGTTACGGGCGTAGCAATCAGCCCCAGCATTTT.

The genes are TRBV10-2 and TRBJ2-2; a possible D gene is TRBD2 (7 bases). The length of the CDR3 is 14 residues. Germline V gene lookup returns CDR1 WSHSY and CDR2 SAAADI. V shed 8 bases and J shed 3 bases, with 13 bases lying between them. Here the CDR3 DNA reads TGCGCCAGCCGGGGGGCAGCTTACACCGGGGAGCTGTTTTTT. Its translation: CASRGAAYTGELFF.

The gene calls are TRBV5-5 and TRBJ1-4; unclear D gene. The V end lost 0 bases, the J end lost 8 bases, and 14 bases lay between the germline ends. The CDR3 extends over 15 amino acids. The germline CDR1 and CDR2 sequences are SGHKS and YYEKEE (reference sequence). CDR3 sequence (DNA): TGTGCCAGCAGCTTGGGGGCATTACCGGGGGAAAAACTGTTTTTT. It yields the protein CASSLGALPGEKLFF.

This clone was seen a handful of times. The chain couples TRBV29-1 to TRBJ2-3, with D maybe TRBD2 (6 bases). There are 14 residues in the CDR3. Germline V gene data show CDR1 as SQVTM and CDR2 as ANQGSEA. V dropped 8 bases and J dropped 2 bases, with 17 bases sitting between them. The CDR3 protein is CSYLPGLITDTQYF. CDR3 nucleotide sequence: TGCAGCTACCTGCCGGGACTTATCACAGATACGCAGTATTTT.

The chain carries TRBV7-8 and TRBJ1-3; D may be TRBD1 (5 bases). CDR3 length equals 15 residues. V was pared by 0 bases and J by 0 bases, with 6 bases between. Germline lookup yields CDR1 SGHVS and CDR2 FQNEAQ. CDR3 sequence reads: CASSLAGDSGNTIYF. The CDR3 DNA is TGTGCCAGCAGCTTAGCAGGGGACTCTGGAAACACCATATATTTT. Filled out from reference TRBV7-8 and TRBJ1-3, the complete variable domain reads GAGVSQSPRYKVAKRGQDVALRCDPISGHVSLFWYQQALGQGPEFLTYFQNEAQLDKSGLPSDRFFAERPEGSVSTLKIQRTQQEDSAVYLCASSLAGDSGNTIYFGEGSWLTVV.

This chain connects TRBV7-2 to TRBJ1-5; D gene ambiguous. Trimming cost V 5 bases and J 6 bases, with 11 bases left between them. The CDR3 covers 13 residues. Germline CDR1 is SGHTA and CDR2 is FQGNSA. CDR3 protein: CASSPLAGQPQHF. As DNA, the CDR3 is TGTGCCAGCAGCCCCCTTGCGGGTCAGCCCCAGCATTTT.

The sample holds a few counts of this clone. The chain is built from TRBV4-1 and TRBJ1-2, with 7 bases fitting TRBD1. Unmatched junction bases numbered 6, after V lost 1 base and J lost 7 bases. CDR1 MGHRA and CDR2 YSYEKL come from the germline V gene. The CDR3 extends over 14 amino acids. CDR3 in amino acids: CASSQGTGPGGYTF. The CDR3 nucleotides read TGCGCCAGCAGCCAAGGGACAGGACCGGGTGGCTACACCTTC.

The V call is TRBV19, the J call TRBJ1-6, with 7 bases lining up with TRBD1. The CDR3 length is 14 residues. Germline V gives CDR1 LNHDA, CDR2 SQIVND (reference sequence). V trimming: 5 bases; J trimming: 7 bases; junction bases outside the gene matches: 5. The CDR3 protein is CASSLWTGNSPLHF. DNA for the CDR3: TGTGCCAGTAGTTTGTGGACAGGCAATTCACCCCTCCACTTT.

This clone was observed a few times. This sample includes further DNA sequences coding for the same CDR3. This chain links TRBV6-6 with TRBJ2-3; 10 bases agree with TRBD1. This CDR3 has 13 amino acids. Germline lookup yields CDR1 MNHNY and CDR2 SVGAGI (reference sequence). Germline trimming cut 6 bases from V and 6 bases from J; bases unmatched to any gene: 3. CDR3 protein: CASRTGGADTQYF. The CDR3 DNA reads as TGTGCCAGCAGGACAGGGGGCGCGGATACGCAGTATTTT.

This clone was counted only a few times. The chain uses TRBV4-2 and TRBJ1-5, with 7 positions matching TRBD1. V lost 0 bases and J lost 6; bases outside the gene matches: 8. The CDR3 runs 16 residues. Germline lookup yields CDR1 LGHNA and CDR2 YNFKEQ. As DNA, the CDR3 is TGTGCCAGCAGCCAAGAAGGGGGCAGGGGGATTCAGCCCCAGCATTTT. Translated, it gives CASSQEGGRGIQPQHF.

There are a few counts of this clone. The chain recombines TRBV28 with TRBJ1-4; TRBD1 agrees at 7 bases. The CDR3 runs 15 residues. After removal of 5 bases from V and 2 bases from J, the junction contained 5 bases not matched to a gene. Germline loops: CDR1 MDHEN, CDR2 SYDVKM. As DNA, the CDR3 is TGTGCCAGCAGTCCCTTGACAGGGACTAATGAAAAACTGTTTTTT. It translates to CASSPLTGTNEKLFF.

The chain uses TRBV11-2 and TRBJ2-2; 8 nucleotides line up with TRBD2. The CDR3 totals 15 residues. Germline lookup yields CDR1 SGHAT and CDR2 FQNNGV. J gave up 6 bases and V 5 bases, and 8 bases lay outside the gene matches. CDR3 DNA sequence: TGTGCCAGCAGCCCGGGACTAGTCAGGCCCGGGGAGCTGTTTTTT. It translates to CASSPGLVRPGELFF.

This clone was observed a few times. This chain connects TRBV4-3 to TRBJ1-2, with D maybe TRBD1 (5 bases). Trimming removed 0 bases at V and 4 bases at J, with 12 bases between. Germline loops: CDR1 LGHNA, CDR2 YSLEER. The CDR3 has 15 amino acids. The CDR3 sequence is CASSQDFGAFYGYTF. In DNA, the CDR3 is TGCGCCAGCAGCCAAGATTTTGGGGCCTTCTATGGCTACACCTTC.

In its sample, this clone was seen a few times. The chain couples TRBV5-6 to TRBJ2-1; the D is unclear. The CDR3 sequence is 14 residues long. Trimming cost V 2 bases and J 1 base, with 7 bases left between them. Per the germline V gene, CDR1 is SGHDT and CDR2 is YYEEEE. CDR3 bases: TGTGCCAGCAGCTTTCTCGGGTCCTACAATGAGCAGTTCTTC. Its translation: CASSFLGSYNEQFF.

The chain carries TRBV6-6 and TRBJ1-5; D not resolved. CDR1 and CDR2 (germline): MNHNY, SVGAGI (reference sequence). V gave up 6 bases and J gave up 1 base, with 7 bases separating them. CDR3 length equals 13 residues. The DNA of the CDR3 is TGTGCCAGCAGGGGCACAAGCAATCAGCCCCAGCATTTT. Amino acids: CASRGTSNQPQHF.